A single sample gave rise to the 4 T cell receptor beta chains below, sequenced in a study of T-cell memory formation after mild COVID-19. Each CDR3 protein is one row after TCRdb ran MiXCR on the 5' RACE reads. The table lists 220,000 or so distinct CDR3 sequences, 9.5% of them singletons. Input material: PBMCs or a T cell subset sorted from them (not recorded which). Every receptor here comes from a man younger than 35 who had mild COVID-19 (a few samples of this study predate the infection). Cell type and time point are not known.

This clonotype was seen repeatedly, ten times or more. J is TRBJ2-3 and V is TRBV4-3; TRBD2 might be the D (5 bases). V gave up 2 bases and J gave up 4 bases, with 16 bases separating them. This CDR3 spans 16 amino acids. Germline V gene lookup returns CDR1 LGHNA and CDR2 YSLEER. The CDR3 protein is CASSQFQAGGADTQYF. The CDR3 DNA follows: TGCGCCAGCAGCCAATTCCAGGCAGGAGGCGCAGATACGCAGTATTTT.

J is TRBJ2-5 and V is TRBV5-4; D gene uncertain. The CDR3 has 14 residues. Trimming removed 1 base at V and 6 bases at J, with 13 bases between. Germline V lookup: CDR1 SGHNT, CDR2 YYREEE (reference sequence). As DNA, the CDR3 is TGTGCCAGCAGCTTGCCGACCCAAGGGAAGACCCAGTACTTC. It codes for CASSLPTQGKTQYF.

The chain joins TRBV7-2 to TRBJ2-2; no clear D gene. The CDR3 consists of 14 residues. With 0 bases removed from V and 7 bases from J, the gap between germline ends came to 9 bases. Per the germline V gene, CDR1 is SGHTA and CDR2 is FQGNSA. CDR3 in amino acids: CASSLARRNGELFF. The DNA for the CDR3 is TGTGCCAGCAGCTTAGCGAGGAGAAACGGGGAGCTGTTTTTT. Using reference TRBV7-2 and TRBJ2-2 for the parts outside the CDR3, the full variable domain is GAGVSQSPSNKVTEKGKDVELRCDPISGHTALYWYRQSLGQGLEFLIYFQGNSAPDKSGLPSDRFSAERTGGSVSTLTIQRTQQEDSAVYLCASSLARRNGELFFGEGSRLTVL.

The V gene is TRBV20-1, the J gene TRBJ2-5; no definite D call. In germline, CDR1 is DFQATT, CDR2 SNEGSKA (reference sequence). The CDR3 runs 10 residues. V dropped 3 bases and J dropped 5 bases, with 4 bases sitting between them. The CDR3 DNA sequence: TGCAGTGCTAGTTTCGAGACCCAGTACTTC. This codes for CSASFETQYF.